This T cell receptor (beta chain) is drawn from a study of blood T cells in healthy people across ages. Findings and limits, study-wide: Age advanced and TCR beta diversity per million T cells fell, roughly linearly. Investigators treated diversity estimates from one million T cells as underestimates.

Worth noting for this clonotype: The antigen is unknown.

From germline, CDR1 is DFQATT and CDR2 SNEGSKA (reference sequence). The CDR3 consists of 13 residues. The ends were cut back, 7 bases at V and 1 base at J, with 10 bases in the middle. A second PCR, run for about 7 to 11 cycles, used a sample-barcoded 5' primer plus a J-beta primer mix. TCRdb fed the 5' RACE reads into MiXCR, producing one record per CDR3 protein. This table has 630,000 or so distinct CDR3 sequences, approximately 30% appearing once. The chain couples TRBV20-1 to TRBJ2-2, with a tentative D call TRBD2 (5 bases). The sequenced material came from blood. The source of this sequence is a woman older than 75 in good health. This chain's CDR3 is CSGTLENTGELFF. For the CDR3, the DNA is TGCAGTGGCACACTAGAGAACACCGGGGAGCTGTTTTTT.